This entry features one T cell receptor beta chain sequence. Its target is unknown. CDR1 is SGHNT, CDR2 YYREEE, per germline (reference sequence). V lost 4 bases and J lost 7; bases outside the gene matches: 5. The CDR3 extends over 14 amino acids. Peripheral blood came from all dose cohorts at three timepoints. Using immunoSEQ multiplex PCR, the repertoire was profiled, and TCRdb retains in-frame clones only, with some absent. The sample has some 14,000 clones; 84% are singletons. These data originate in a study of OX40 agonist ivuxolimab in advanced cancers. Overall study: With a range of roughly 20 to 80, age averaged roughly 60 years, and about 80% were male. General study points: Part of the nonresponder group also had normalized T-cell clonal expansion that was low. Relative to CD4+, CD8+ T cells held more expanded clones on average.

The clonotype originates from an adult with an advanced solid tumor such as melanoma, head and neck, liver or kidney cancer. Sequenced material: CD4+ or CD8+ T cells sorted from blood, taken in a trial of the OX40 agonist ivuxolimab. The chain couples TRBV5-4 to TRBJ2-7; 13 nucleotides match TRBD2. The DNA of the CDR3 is TGTGCCAGCAGCGGGGGACTAGCGGGACGGGAGCAGTACTTC. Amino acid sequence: CASSGGLAGREQYF.